The subject of this entry is one T cell receptor beta chain. The target antigen is unknown. Both 60 Vbeta primers and 13 Jbeta primers went into the PCR. Here immunoSEQ multiplex PCR was the method, and the copy in TCRdb shows in-frame clones only, minus some. The sample includes over 150,000 clones, about 75% of them seen just once. The data were taken from a study of cytomegalovirus exposure and HLA in healthy donors. Points from the study as a whole: Using a false discovery rate of 0.05, a later analysis showed that 15,000 to 20,000 TCR beta sequences were associated with HLA alleles. In an earlier analysis, most TCR beta V segments were productive about 87% or about 30% of the time. Donor immune exposure was known only as CMV serostatus. A later analysis by the authors found several of the most significant clusters apparently linked to common viral pathogens.

V lost 5 bases, J lost 8 bases, and 12 bases stayed unmatched. There are 15 residues in the CDR3. The germline V gene has CDR1 LNHNV and CDR2 YYDKDF (reference sequence). The rearrangement uses TRBV15 and TRBJ2-1, with 7 nucleotides matching TRBD2. The clonotype was recovered from a man between 18 and 35 years old in good health and CMV-seronegative. Material: PBMCs. DNA for the CDR3: TGTGCCACCAGCTCGGTGGGGGGGGAAGCTTATGAGCAGTTCTTC. It yields the protein CATSSVGGEAYEQFF.